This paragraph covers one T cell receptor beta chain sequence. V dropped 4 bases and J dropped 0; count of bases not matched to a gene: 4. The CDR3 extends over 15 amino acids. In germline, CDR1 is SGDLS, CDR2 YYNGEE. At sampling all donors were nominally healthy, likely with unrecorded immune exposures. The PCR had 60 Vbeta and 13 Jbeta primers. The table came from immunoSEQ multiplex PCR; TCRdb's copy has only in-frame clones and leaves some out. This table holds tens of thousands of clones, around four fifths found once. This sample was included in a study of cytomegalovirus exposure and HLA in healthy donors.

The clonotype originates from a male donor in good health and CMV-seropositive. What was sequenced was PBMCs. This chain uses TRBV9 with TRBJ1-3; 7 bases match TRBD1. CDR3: CASSPRTGSGNTIYF. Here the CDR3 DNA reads TGTGCCAGCAGCCCTCGGACAGGCTCTGGAAACACCATATATTTT.